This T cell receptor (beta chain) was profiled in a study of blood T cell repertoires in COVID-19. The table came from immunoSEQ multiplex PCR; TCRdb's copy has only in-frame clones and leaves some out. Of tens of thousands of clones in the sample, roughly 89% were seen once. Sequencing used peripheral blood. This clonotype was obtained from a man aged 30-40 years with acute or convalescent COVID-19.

CDR3 bases: TGTGCCAGCAGGGGGGGAAGTAGTAAGGCAGATACGCAGTATTTT. The encoded protein is CASRGGSSKADTQYF. The J gene is TRBJ2-3, the V gene TRBV7-8; D may be TRBD2 (6 bases). Germline loops: CDR1 SGHVS, CDR2 FQNEAQ. Trimming removed 6 bases at V and 4 bases at J, with 17 bases between. This CDR3 spans 15 amino acids.